The 15 T cell receptor beta chains below come from one sample, sequenced in a study of blood T cell repertoires in COVID-19. Only in-frame clones appear in the TCRdb table, and some are missing; sequencing was by immunoSEQ multiplex PCR. Altogether 150,000 to 200,000 clones are present, around 80% being singletons, with the ten largest covering 6% to 8.5%. The sequencing sample was made of peripheral blood. Every receptor here comes from a man in his sixties with acute or convalescent COVID-19.

The J gene is TRBJ2-7, the V gene TRBV5-8, with D possibly being TRBD1 (6 bases). Trimming removed 1 base from V and 5 bases from J, with 13 bases in between. The CDR3 runs to 14 residues. Per germline, CDR1 SGHTS and CDR2 YDEGEE. Here the CDR3 reads CASSLTQGFNEQYF. The CDR3 region has the DNA TGTGCCAGCAGCTTGACACAGGGTTTTAACGAGCAGTACTTC.

V usage is TRBV7-9 and J usage is TRBJ2-1, with a possible D match to TRBD2 (6 bases). This CDR3 contains 14 residues. V gave up 5 bases and J gave up 9 bases, with 17 bases separating them. CDR1 and CDR2 from the germline V gene are SEHNR and FQNEAQ (reference sequence). The CDR3 DNA is TGTGCCAGCAGCACCCGACTAGAGATGAGTGAGCAGTTCTTC. It is translated as CASSTRLEMSEQFF.

The chain recombines TRBV7-8 with TRBJ1-5; no clear D gene. Trimming took off 4 bases at V and 3 bases at J, with 7 bases between the two ends. The germline CDR1 and CDR2 sequences are SGHVS and FQNEAQ. The CDR3 extends over 13 amino acids. The CDR3 here is CASSSSLNQPQHF. The CDR3 DNA follows: TGTGCCAGCAGCTCGAGCCTCAATCAGCCCCAGCATTTT. The full variable domain, its missing parts supplied by reference TRBV7-8 and TRBJ1-5, is GAGVSQSPRYKVAKRGQDVALRCDPISGHVSLFWYQQALGQGPEFLTYFQNEAQLDKSGLPSDRFFAERPEGSVSTLKIQRTQQEDSAVYLCASSSSLNQPQHFGDGTRLSIL.

The chain couples TRBV28 to TRBJ1-3, with a weak D call TRBD1 (6 bases). This CDR3 has 16 residues. V was cut by 4 bases and J by 0 bases, with 13 bases left in between. Germline V gives CDR1 MDHEN, CDR2 SYDVKM. In nucleotides, the CDR3 is TGTGCCAGCAGTTCCCTTCAGGGGCTCTCTGGAAACACCATATATTTT. It translates to CASSSLQGLSGNTIYF.

This clone showed up many times. The chain links TRBV27 to TRBJ2-6, with D possibly being TRBD1 (6 bases). The CDR3 sequence is 14 residues long. V gave up 10 bases and J gave up 1 base, with 11 bases separating them. Per germline, CDR1 MNHEY and CDR2 SMNVEV (reference sequence). The DNA of the CDR3 is TGTGCCACCAAGACAGGTTCTGGGGCCAACGTCCTGACTTTC. Protein product: CATKTGSGANVLTF.

The V gene is TRBV6-5, the J gene TRBJ1-5; TRBD1 matches at 9 bases. CDR3 length equals 13 residues. Trimming took 10 bases from V and 6 from J; bases not matched to a gene: 7. CDR1 is MNHEY, CDR2 SVGAGI, per germline. CDR3 in amino acids: CAITGGEIQPQHF. The CDR3 DNA reads TGTGCCATCACAGGGGGCGAGATTCAGCCCCAGCATTTT.

The chain employs TRBV4-3 and TRBJ1-2; no firm D call. CDR3 length equals 15 residues. The germline V and J ends were trimmed by 0 bases and 3 bases, with 11 bases remaining between them. Germline V gene sequence: CDR1 LGHNA, CDR2 YSLEER. The CDR3 loop is CASSQDAGGHYGYTF. As DNA, the CDR3 is TGCGCCAGCAGCCAAGATGCGGGCGGCCACTATGGCTACACCTTC.

The chain is built from TRBV5-1 and TRBJ1-4; D ambiguous. CDR1 is SGHRS, CDR2 YFSETQ, per germline. Trimming left V 5 bases short and J 0 bases short, with 11 bases between. The CDR3 is made up of 15 amino acids. CDR3 amino acids: CASSLGHATNEKLFF. CDR3 DNA: TGCGCCAGCAGTCTGGGCCACGCAACTAATGAAAAACTGTTTTTT.

The gene calls are TRBV7-8 and TRBJ1-4; 7 nucleotides agree with TRBD1. From germline, CDR1 is SGHVS and CDR2 FQNEAQ. CDR3 length: 14 amino acids. The trim removed 3 bases at V and 5 bases at J, leaving 3 bases unmatched. The CDR3 protein is CASSFRDRNEKLFF. The CDR3, as DNA: TGTGCCAGCAGCTTTCGGGACAGAAATGAAAAACTGTTTTTT.

The genes are TRBV18 and TRBJ1-2; tentatively, D is TRBD1 (6 bases). This CDR3 contains 16 residues. CDR1 KGHSH and CDR2 LQKENI come from the germline V gene. V lost 6 bases and J lost 8, with 25 bases in between. CDR3: CASSLKGGPKPHGYTF. The DNA of the CDR3 is TGTGCCAGCTCTCTTAAAGGGGGACCCAAGCCACACGGCTACACCTTC.

This rearrangement joins TRBV7-3 to TRBJ1-3; no clear D. Germline values: CDR1 SGHTA, CDR2 FQGTGA. Trimming cost V 4 bases and J 0 bases, with 4 bases left between them. This CDR3 is built from 13 residues. The chain's CDR3 is CASSSNSGNTIYF. The DNA for the CDR3 is TGTGCCAGCAGCTCAAACTCTGGAAACACCATATATTTT.

V usage is TRBV7-3 and J usage is TRBJ2-2; TRBD1 might be the D (7 bases). The CDR3 length is 16 residues. Trimming removed 0 bases at V and 7 bases at J, with 15 bases between. Germline CDR1 reads SGHTA; CDR2 reads FQGTGA. The CDR3 protein is CASSLTARGRIGELFF. CDR3 nucleotide sequence: TGTGCCAGCAGCTTAACGGCCAGGGGGAGGATCGGGGAGCTGTTTTTT.

The V and J genes are TRBV7-2 and TRBJ2-2, with 9 positions matching TRBD2. The V segment lost 4 bases and the J segment 6 bases; nucleotides outside the gene matches: 6. The CDR3 totals 15 residues. CDR1 and CDR2 from the germline V gene are SGHTA and FQGNSA. The CDR3 here is CASSSTGTSSGELFF. CDR3 DNA sequence: TGTGCCAGCAGCTCCACCGGGACTAGCTCCGGGGAGCTGTTTTTT.

The rearrangement uses TRBV7-3 and TRBJ2-2; a possible D gene is TRBD2 (5 bases). Trimming took off 5 bases at V and 6 bases at J, with 19 bases between the two ends. CDR1 is SGHTA, CDR2 FQGTGA, per germline. CDR3 length: 16 amino acids. The CDR3: CASSQDSGGTAGELFF. The CDR3 region has the DNA TGTGCCAGCAGCCAGGACTCAGGAGGTACCGCCGGGGAGCTGTTTTTT.

The chain couples TRBV10-2 to TRBJ1-5, with D maybe TRBD1 (5 bases). Germline V gene data show CDR1 as WSHSY and CDR2 as SAAADI. The CDR3 loop spans 16 amino acids. V shed 0 bases and J shed 4 bases, with 13 bases lying between them. The CDR3 DNA follows: TGCGCCAGCAGTGAGTCGAGGGGAGGGTGGAATCAGCCCCAGCATTTT. This encodes CASSESRGGWNQPQHF.